Each of the 15 T cell receptor beta chains below was sequenced from the same sample in a study of beta chain features in type 1 diabetes. Expressed TCRB transcripts were sequenced because the entire RNA isolate underwent reverse transcription. Some clones are missing from TCRdb's copy, which holds only in-frame ones; the method was immunoSEQ multiplex PCR. Seen here are almost 350,000 clones, roughly 8% observed once, and the top ten hold less than 0.5%. The sequenced sample was central memory CD4+ T cells from blood. These receptors were taken from a woman aged 18-30 years in good health.

The gene calls are TRBV18 and TRBJ1-4, with D possibly being TRBD1 (5 bases). V lost 3 bases and J lost 3, with 14 bases in between. This CDR3 is built from 16 residues. In germline, CDR1 is KGHSH, CDR2 LQKENI. The CDR3 region has the DNA TGTGCCAGCTCACCTCAGGATGGGGCTTCTAATGAAAAACTGTTTTTT. This translates into CASSPQDGASNEKLFF.

The chain is built from TRBV10-3 and TRBJ2-3, with 7 bases matching TRBD2. V shed 10 bases and J 1 base; nucleotides not matched to a gene: 8. CDR3 length: 14 amino acids. The germline gives CDR1 ENHRY, CDR2 SYGVKD. In DNA form, the CDR3 reads TGTGCCAGTCGCCCGGGGGGACGCACAGATACGCAGTATTTT. Translated: CASRPGGRTDTQYF.

CDR3 nucleotides: TGCGCCAGCAGCCTTATTGGGCAGGGCTATGGCTACACCTTC. Translation gives CASSLIGQGYGYTF. The chain has TRBV4-1 and TRBJ1-2; perhaps TRBD1 as D (5 bases). V was shortened by 4 bases and J by 4 bases, with 13 bases between the two germline ends. In germline, CDR1 is MGHRA, CDR2 YSYEKL. CDR3 length: 14 amino acids.

CDR3 in DNA: TGTGCCATGAAGGACAGGGGAGGCGAGCAGTACTTC. This translates into CAMKDRGGEQYF. The J gene is TRBJ2-7, the V gene TRBV6-7; 9 bases match TRBD1. TRBV6-7 is annotated as an ORF whose role is uncertain. The length of the CDR3 is 12 residues. The junction had 7 bases not matched to a gene; V was cut back by 10 bases and J by 6 bases.

This clone was recorded a few times. The chain uses TRBV29-1 and TRBJ2-5; D may correspond to TRBD1 or TRBD2 (5 bases each). The CDR3 has 13 amino acids. V was clipped by 5 bases and J by 5 bases, with 15 bases between them. Germline CDR1 reads SQVTM; CDR2 reads ANQGSEA. CDR3 region: CSVLRDPGETQYF. The DNA of the CDR3 is TGCAGCGTTCTCCGGGACCCGGGGGAGACCCAGTACTTC.

There are a few counts of this clone. The genes are TRBV7-2 and TRBJ2-1; D is perhaps TRBD1 (6 bases). The CDR3 has 16 residues. Germline V CDR1 and CDR2: SGHTA, FQGNSA. V lost 1 base to trimming and J lost 2 bases, with 12 bases between them. This chain's CDR3 is CASSLGGTPAYNEQFF. In DNA form, the CDR3 reads TGTGCCAGCAGCTTAGGGGGGACACCAGCCTACAATGAGCAGTTCTTC.

V and J are TRBV7-2 and TRBJ2-5, with D tentatively TRBD1 (5 bases). There are 14 residues in the CDR3. CDR1 SGHTA and CDR2 FQGNSA come from the germline V gene. Trimming pared 3 bases from V and 0 bases from J, leaving 8 bases between. The CDR3 nucleotides read TGTGCCAGCAGCTTCGACAGTTACCAAGAGACCCAGTACTTC. Its protein is CASSFDSYQETQYF. The full variable domain, in which reference TRBV7-2 and TRBJ2-5 provide the parts outside the CDR3, is GAGVSQSPSNKVTEKGKDVELRCDPISGHTALYWYRQSLGQGLEFLIYFQGNSAPDKSGLPSDRFSAERTGGSVSTLTIQRTQQEDSAVYLCASSFDSYQETQYFGPGTRLLVL.

The chain combines TRBV27 with TRBJ1-2; no reliable D call. This CDR3 contains 13 residues. Trimming cost V 5 bases and J 8 bases, with 15 bases left between them. Per the germline V gene, CDR1 is MNHEY and CDR2 is SMNVEV (reference sequence). The DNA for the CDR3 is TGTGCCAGCAGTCTAACAGCTACCAGGGGCTACACCTTC. This gives the protein CASSLTATRGYTF.

This clone occurred a few times. The junction departs from germline at one end; a sequencing error may be responsible. The chain combines TRBV7-7 with TRBJ2-5, with D unclear. Looked up from germline, CDR1 is SSHAT and CDR2 is FNYEAQ (reference sequence). This CDR3 is 15 amino acids long. The CDR3 loop reads CASSPGTTRQETQYF. DNA for the CDR3: TGTGCTAGCAGCCCCGGAACAACCCGTCAAGAGACCCAGTACTTC. The variable domain in full, completed from reference TRBV7-7 and TRBJ2-5, reads GAGVSQSPRYKVTKRGQDVTLRCDPISSHATLYWYQQALGQGPEFLTYFNYEAQPDKSGLPSDRFSAERPEGSISTLTIQRTEQRDSAMYRCASSPGTTRQETQYFGPGTRLLVL.

The genes are TRBV7-2 and TRBJ2-3; TRBD2 aligns across 7 bases. J was trimmed by 1 base and V by 4 bases; bases with no gene match: 5. The CDR3 has 15 residues. Germline V lookup: CDR1 SGHTA, CDR2 FQGNSA. The chain's CDR3 is CASSYSGWGTDTQYF. The CDR3 DNA reads TGTGCCAGCAGCTATAGCGGGTGGGGCACAGATACGCAGTATTTT.

The chain has TRBV29-1 and TRBJ2-1; D gene uncertain. The CDR3 is 11 residues long. Trimming pared 7 bases from V and 4 bases from J, leaving 8 bases between. Per the germline V gene, CDR1 is SQVTM and CDR2 is ANQGSEA. CDR3 region: CSGVSYNEQFF. In nucleotides, the CDR3 is TGCAGCGGTGTGTCGTACAATGAGCAGTTCTTC.

The V gene is TRBV15, the J gene TRBJ2-5; 11 bases are shared with TRBD2. Trimming took 5 bases from V and 4 from J; bases not matched to a gene: 6. Germline V gives CDR1 LNHNV, CDR2 YYDKDF (reference sequence). The length of the CDR3 is 15 residues. CDR3 sequence: CATSVSGRDRETQYF. The CDR3 DNA follows: TGTGCCACCAGCGTTAGCGGGAGGGATCGAGAGACCCAGTACTTC.

The rearrangement uses TRBV7-9 and TRBJ2-1, with 11 bases fitting TRBD2. CDR1 and CDR2 from the germline V gene are SEHNR and FQNEAQ (reference sequence). There are 16 residues in the CDR3. J was trimmed by 7 bases and V by 0 bases; bases with no gene match: 5. The CDR3 protein is CASSLALAGVDNEQFF. The CDR3, as DNA: TGTGCCAGCAGCTTAGCACTAGCGGGAGTAGATAATGAGCAGTTCTTC. The variable domain in full, completed from reference TRBV7-9 and TRBJ2-1, reads DTGVSQNPRHKITKRGQNVTFRCDPISEHNRLYWYRQTLGQGPEFLTYFQNEAQLEKSRLLSDRFSAERPKGSFSTLEIQRTEQGDSAMYLCASSLALAGVDNEQFFGPGTRLTVL.

This clone was detected only a few times. The V call is TRBV10-3, the J call TRBJ2-7; D is possibly TRBD1 (5 bases). The CDR3 has 16 amino acids. The V end lost 0 bases, the J end lost 0 bases, and 12 bases lay between the germline ends. Germline values: CDR1 ENHRY, CDR2 SYGVKD. The CDR3 DNA sequence: TGTGCCATCAGTGAGTCGACAAGGGGAAGCTCCTACGAGCAGTACTTC. Its protein product is CAISESTRGSSYEQYF.

This clone was found a few times. This sequence joins TRBV19 and TRBJ1-5; D may be TRBD1 (6 bases). CDR1 is LNHDA, CDR2 SQIVND, per germline (reference sequence). The V gene lost 5 bases and the J gene lost 6 bases, with 17 bases spanning the gap. The CDR3 loop spans 15 amino acids. The CDR3: CASSLSGQLAQPQHF. Written as DNA, the CDR3 is TGTGCCAGTAGTTTAAGCGGACAGCTCGCTCAGCCCCAGCATTTT.